These T cell receptor beta chains were read from a single sample in a study of early T cells in non-severe SARS-CoV-2 infection. TCRdb fed the 5' RACE reads into MiXCR, producing one record per CDR3 protein. This repertoire shows approximately 77,000 distinct CDR3 sequences, more than 4% found once; its top ten account for around 6.6%. The sample consisted of whole blood, taken at baseline. These receptors came from an adult who was a healthcare worker with PCR-confirmed SARS-CoV-2 infection or an uninfected control (not recorded which). The CDR3 runs from the conserved cysteine through the conserved F or W. D genes are given only for firm matches. The size of a clone is reported for some rows only, either as once, few or many, or as a class for expanded clones.

cdr3_aa	cdr3_nt	v_call	j_call	d_call	clone_size
CSASPTANTEAFF	TGCAGTGCATCCCCGACAGCGAACACTGAAGCTTTCTTT	TRBV20-1	TRBJ1-1	NA	many
CASLDRDNTEVFF	TGTGCCAGTCTGGACAGGGACAACACTGAAGTTTTCTTT	TRBV6-1	TRBJ1-1	TRBD1	NA
CASSLRLAANTGELFF	TGTGCCAGCAGCTTACGTCTAGCGGCGAACACCGGGGAGCTGTTTTTT	TRBV7-8	TRBJ2-2	TRBD2	NA
CASSPQPNTEAFF	TGTGCCAGCAGCCCGCAACCGAACACTGAAGCTTTCTTT	TRBV7-7	TRBJ1-1	NA	many
CASSLGVGSYEQYF	TGTGCCAGCAGCTTAGGGGTAGGCTCCTACGAGCAGTACTTC	TRBV7-9	TRBJ2-7	NA	many
CASSLGRVTDTQYF	TGTGCCAGCAGCTTAGGTCGGGTCACAGATACGCAGTATTTT	TRBV7-8	TRBJ2-3	NA	NA
CASSPTPYNEQFF	TGTGCCAGCAGTCCGACTCCCTACAATGAGCAGTTCTTC	TRBV6-2/TRBV6-3	TRBJ2-1	NA	NA
CSVGGDSNQPQHF	TGCAGCGTTGGAGGAGATAGCAATCAGCCCCAGCATTTT	TRBV29-1	TRBJ1-5	NA	many
CASSWTGGAYEQYF	TGTGCCAGCAGTTGGACAGGGGGGGCGTACGAGCAGTACTTC	TRBV27	TRBJ2-7	TRBD1	few
CSASRDSQETQYF	TGCAGTGCTTCCCGGGACTCCCAAGAGACCCAGTACTTC	TRBV20-1	TRBJ2-5	NA	many
CASSLGTAMGTVGDTQYF	TGTGCCAGCAGCTTGGGTACGGCGATGGGTACCGTCGGAGATACGCAGTATTTT	TRBV7-6	TRBJ2-3	NA	many
CSAIPVGDTTNQPQHF	TGCAGCGCCATCCCGGTCGGGGATACGACCAATCAGCCCCAGCATTTT	TRBV29-1	TRBJ1-5	NA	few
CASSLSLVNEQYF	TGTGCCAGCAGTTTATCGTTGGTAAACGAGCAGTACTTC	TRBV27	TRBJ2-7	NA	few
CASSPPGQTYNEQFF	TGTGCCAGCTCACCGCCCGGACAGACGTACAATGAGCAGTTCTTC	TRBV18	TRBJ2-1	NA	few
CASSPTGALQGEQYF	TGCGCCAGCAGCCCGACAGGGGCCTTACAGGGGGAGCAGTACTTC	TRBV5-1	TRBJ2-7	TRBD1	NA
CASSIGQGLLSQPQHF	TGTGCCAGTAGTATCGGGCAGGGGCTACTAAGTCAGCCCCAGCATTTT	TRBV19	TRBJ1-5	NA	NA
CASSGGGARNEQFF	TGTGCCAGCAGTGGGGGCGGGGCCCGGAATGAGCAGTTCTTC	TRBV6-1	TRBJ2-1	NA	many
CASSSSFGQKTPGELFF	TGTGCCAGCAGCTCGAGCTTTGGACAGAAAACCCCCGGGGAGCTGTTTTTT	TRBV7-9	TRBJ2-2	NA	NA
CASSLAGQGSDEQFF	TGTGCCAGCAGTTTGGCGGGACAGGGGTCCGATGAGCAGTTCTTC	TRBV28	TRBJ2-1	TRBD1	few
CASRAGGGYTEAFF	TGCGCCAGCAGGGCCGGAGGGGGGTACACTGAAGCTTTCTTT	TRBV12-3/TRBV12-4	TRBJ1-1	NA	NA
CASRPLGTGVNEQFF	TGTGCCAGCAGACCTCTTGGGACAGGGGTCAATGAGCAGTTCTTC	TRBV6-5	TRBJ2-1	TRBD1	NA
CASSEQGLNTEAFF	TGTGCCAGCAGCGAGCAGGGGTTGAACACTGAAGCTTTCTTT	TRBV9	TRBJ1-1	NA	few
CASSLNPGPSTDTQYF	TGTGCCAGCAGCTTAAACCCGGGACCTAGCACAGATACGCAGTATTTT	TRBV7-9	TRBJ2-3	NA	many
CASSRVDRVGYEQYF	TGTGCCAGCAGCCGAGTTGACAGGGTAGGCTACGAGCAGTACTTC	TRBV7-6	TRBJ2-7	TRBD1	many
CASSYWASVSSYEQYF	TGTGCCAGCAGTTACTGGGCTAGCGTAAGCTCCTACGAGCAGTACTTC	TRBV6-2/TRBV6-3	TRBJ2-7	NA	many
CASRPGQGSSPLHF	TGTGCCAGCAGACCTGGACAGGGGTCTTCACCCCTCCACTTT	TRBV5-4	TRBJ1-6	TRBD1	many
CASSSTLSSYNEQFF	TGTGCCAGCAGCTCTACCCTGAGCTCCTACAATGAGCAGTTCTTC	TRBV11-2	TRBJ2-1	NA	many
CASSQDHRPRPQHF	TGTGCCAGCAGCCAAGATCACCGCCCTCGGCCCCAGCATTTT	TRBV3-1	TRBJ1-5	NA	many
CSALTPGLAGPVLGTDTQYF	TGCAGTGCCCTGACACCGGGACTAGCGGGTCCAGTGCTAGGCACAGATACGCAGTATTTT	TRBV20-1	TRBJ2-3	TRBD2	few
CASSPGADEQYF	TGTGCCAGCTCACCGGGGGCGGACGAGCAGTACTTC	TRBV18	TRBJ2-7	NA	NA
CASSLGGTKGKYGYTF	TGTGCCAGCAGCTTAGGGGGGACGAAGGGAAAGTATGGCTACACCTTC	TRBV7-2	TRBJ1-2	NA	many
CASSLDSQGDEQFF	TGTGCCAGCAGCTTAGATAGCCAGGGGGATGAGCAGTTCTTC	TRBV7-2	TRBJ2-1	TRBD1	many
CASSLGGLAGGPDPAEQYF	TGTGCCAGCAGTTTAGGAGGACTAGCGGGAGGGCCAGATCCAGCCGAGCAGTACTTC	TRBV12-3/TRBV12-4	TRBJ2-7	TRBD2	NA
CASSILPGPNYEQYF	TGTGCCAGTAGTATCCTACCGGGACCGAACTACGAGCAGTACTTC	TRBV19	TRBJ2-7	NA	many
CAWSVGWSSYEQYF	TGTGCCTGGAGTGTGGGGTGGAGCTCCTACGAGCAGTACTTC	TRBV30	TRBJ2-7	NA	NA
CASSSGLAGVKTQYF	TGTGCCAGCAGCTCGGGACTAGCGGGCGTGAAGACCCAGTACTTC	TRBV7-3	TRBJ2-5	TRBD2	NA
CASSGTGTQPQLF	TGTGCCAGCAGTGGGACAGGGACTCAGCCCCAGCTTTTT	TRBV6-1	TRBJ1-5	TRBD1	many
CASSSLQGNTEAFF	TGTGCCAGCAGTTCCTTACAGGGGAACACTGAAGCTTTCTTT	TRBV12-3/TRBV12-4	TRBJ1-1	NA	NA
CASSQGAQETQYF	TGTGCCAGCAGTCAGGGGGCCCAAGAGACCCAGTACTTC	TRBV11-3	TRBJ2-5	TRBD1	NA
CASSTSGRTSTDTQYF	TGTGCCAGCAGCACCAGCGGGAGGACTAGCACAGATACGCAGTATTTT	TRBV9	TRBJ2-3	TRBD2	many
CSANRDFYTEAFF	TGCAGTGCAAACCGGGACTTCTACACTGAAGCTTTCTTT	TRBV20-1	TRBJ1-1	NA	few
CASSQVAPGAVAFF	TGTGCCAGCAGCCAAGTGGCCCCGGGGGCGGTAGCTTTCTTT	TRBV3-1	TRBJ1-1	NA	many
CASSQTSDEQFF	TGTGCCAGCAGCCAGACTAGCGATGAGCAGTTCTTC	TRBV11-3	TRBJ2-1	TRBD2	few
CASFRGQGASGANVLTF	TGTGCCTCCTTCAGGGGACAGGGGGCCTCTGGGGCCAACGTCCTGACTTTC	TRBV4-2	TRBJ2-6	TRBD1	many
CSGTRQNTEAFF	TGCAGTGGTACACGACAGAACACTGAAGCTTTCTTT	TRBV20-1	TRBJ1-1	NA	few
CASSTGTFGYTF	TGTGCCAGCAGTACAGGGACCTTTGGCTACACCTTC	TRBV9	TRBJ1-2	NA	NA
CASSQATGLAGTYEQYF	TGCGCCAGCAGCCAAGCAACAGGACTAGCGGGAACCTACGAGCAGTACTTC	TRBV4-1	TRBJ2-7	TRBD2	many
CASSLTANGQPQHF	TGTGCCAGCAGCCTGACGGCTAACGGGCAGCCCCAGCATTTT	TRBV7-9	TRBJ1-5	NA	few
CASRDRGYTF	TGTGCCAGCAGGGATCGGGGCTACACCTTC	TRBV2	TRBJ1-2	NA	NA